One and the same sample provided the 30 T cell receptor beta chains below, sequenced in a study of blood T cell repertoires in COVID-19. Libraries were prepared by immunoSEQ multiplex PCR; TCRdb keeps only in-frame clonotypes and omits some of them. The sample includes some 260,000 clones, approximately 82% seen only once; the top ten take 3.1%. Sequencing was carried out using peripheral blood. Receptors originate from a woman aged 18 to 35 with acute or convalescent COVID-19.

This clone has more than one count but fewer than ten. The chain links TRBV11-3 to TRBJ2-2; 7 bases are shared with TRBD1. Unmatched junction bases numbered 9, after V lost 11 bases and J lost 6 bases. The germline gives CDR1 SGHNT, CDR2 YENEEA. The CDR3 is made up of 13 amino acids. The CDR3 sequence is CAGETGKAGELFF. DNA for the CDR3: TGTGCCGGGGAGACAGGGAAGGCCGGGGAGCTGTTTTTT.

The chain employs TRBV6-4 and TRBJ2-2; no definite D call. V was shortened by 5 bases and J by 6 bases, with 7 bases between the two germline ends. The CDR3 runs 12 residues. From germline, CDR1 is MRHNA and CDR2 SNTAGT. The DNA for the CDR3 is TGTGCCAGCAGTCGGGTTCCCGGGGAGCTGTTTTTT. Amino acid sequence: CASSRVPGELFF.

V usage is TRBV9 and J usage is TRBJ2-7, with a tentative D call TRBD2 (7 bases). CDR3 length: 17 residues. Germline CDR1 reads SGDLS; CDR2 reads YYNGEE. V lost 0 bases to trimming and J lost 1 base, with 17 bases between them. The CDR3 nucleotides read TGTGCCAGCAGCGTAGGTTCGGGGGGCCCTGGATCCTACGAGCAGTACTTC. Encoded protein: CASSVGSGGPGSYEQYF.

The CDR3 is CASSFRGEKLFF. CDR3 in DNA: TGCGCCAGCAGCTTCCGGGGGGAAAAACTGTTTTTT. The chain uses TRBV5-1 and TRBJ1-4; D might be TRBD1 (5 bases). CDR1 is SGHRS and CDR2 is YFSETQ in the germline V gene. The V end was cut by 2 bases, the J end by 8 bases, with 7 bases between. The CDR3 runs 12 residues.

This clone turned up a few times. The chain recombines TRBV4-3 with TRBJ1-1; 7 nucleotides align to TRBD1. The CDR3 is 16 residues long. Germline V gene lookup returns CDR1 LGHNA and CDR2 YSLEER. V shed 4 bases and J 1 base; nucleotides not matched to a gene: 9. CDR3 nucleotides: TGCGCCAGCAGCCCCACCATAGGGGGCGGGAACACTGAAGCTTTCTTT. Translated: CASSPTIGGGNTEAFF.

The chain uses TRBV6-5 and TRBJ2-1; maybe TRBD2 (6 bases). V gave up 1 base and J gave up 9 bases, with 13 bases separating them. Germline loops: CDR1 MNHEY, CDR2 SVGAGI. The CDR3 runs to 14 residues. The CDR3 reads CASSYLASVGEQFF. The CDR3 nucleotides are TGTGCCAGCAGTTACTTGGCTAGCGTCGGTGAGCAGTTCTTC.

The chain carries TRBV28 and TRBJ1-5; D is unclear. The CDR3 runs to 18 residues. V was pared by 2 bases and J by 1 base, with 18 bases between. Germline loops: CDR1 MDHEN, CDR2 SYDVKM. CDR3 region: CASSLRAAQYRSNQPQHF. CDR3 nucleotide sequence: TGTGCCAGCAGTTTACGCGCCGCCCAATACAGAAGCAATCAGCCCCAGCATTTT.

The chain is built from TRBV18 and TRBJ2-1, with 11 bases fitting TRBD2. CDR1 is KGHSH and CDR2 is LQKENI in the germline V gene. V lost 3 bases, J lost 7 bases, and 5 bases stayed unmatched. CDR3 length: 15 amino acids. This CDR3 is CASSPRTSGWNEQFF. The CDR3, as DNA: TGTGCCAGCTCACCTCGGACTAGCGGGTGGAATGAGCAGTTCTTC.

This chain connects TRBV7-9 to TRBJ1-2, with D unclear. The CDR3 extends over 13 amino acids. CDR1 and CDR2 (germline): SEHNR, FQNEAQ (reference sequence). Trimming removed 1 base from V and 4 bases from J, with 7 bases in between. The CDR3 protein is CASSLGSGYGYTF. In DNA, the CDR3 is TGTGCCAGCAGCTTAGGCAGCGGCTATGGCTACACCTTC.

The chain combines TRBV19 with TRBJ1-2; TRBD1 matches 9 bases. Per the germline V gene, CDR1 is LNHDA and CDR2 is SQIVND (reference sequence). V was clipped by 6 bases and J by 7 bases; unmatched bases: 9. The CDR3 is made up of 14 amino acids. The CDR3 region has the DNA TGTGCCAGTAGGGAAATAGGGACAGGGTCTGGCTACACCTTC. This codes for CASREIGTGSGYTF.

This clone has ten or more counts. The chain carries TRBV3-1 (or the pseudogene TRBV3-2) and TRBJ2-5, with 8 bases lining up with TRBD1. The CDR3 sequence is 14 residues long. CDR1 is LGHDT, CDR2 YNNKEL, per germline (reference sequence). Losses at the gene ends were 5 bases for V and 1 base for J; bases not matched to a gene: 3. CDR3 DNA: TGTGCCAGCAGCTTTGGGACAGGCCAAGAGACCCAGTACTTC. This encodes CASSFGTGQETQYF.

As to this clone: Sequence at one end of the junction differs from germline and may be a read error. The chain recombines TRBV19 with TRBJ2-1, with TRBD1 matching over 8 bases. The CDR3 covers 13 residues. Per germline, CDR1 LNHDA and CDR2 SQIVND (reference sequence). The CDR3 here is CAGSETGAGEQFF. DNA for the CDR3: TGTGCCGGTAGTGAGACAGGGGCCGGGGAGCAGTTCTTC.

The chain couples TRBV28 to TRBJ2-3, with 11 positions matching TRBD2. Per germline, CDR1 MDHEN and CDR2 SYDVKM. V lost 7 bases, J lost 2 bases, and 11 bases stayed unmatched. CDR3 length equals 17 residues. The CDR3 DNA follows: TGTGCCAGCACCATCTACGGGACTAGCGGAAACACAGATACGCAGTATTTT. This codes for CASTIYGTSGNTDTQYF. Full variable domain (remainder filled in from reference TRBV28 and TRBJ2-3): DVKVTQSSRYLVKRTGEKVFLECVQDMDHENMFWYRQDPGLGLRLIYFSYDVKMKEKGDIPEGYSVSREKKERFSLILESASTNQTSMYLCASTIYGTSGNTDTQYFGPGTRLTVL.

This rearrangement joins TRBV5-6 to TRBJ1-6; TRBD1 matches 8 bases. CDR1 and CDR2 from the germline V gene are SGHDT and YYEEEE. The CDR3 is made up of 16 amino acids. V trimming: 4 bases; J trimming: 8 bases; junction bases outside the gene matches: 11. The CDR3 here is CASSRFGQGRDSPLHF. The CDR3 region has the DNA TGTGCCAGCAGCCGCTTCGGACAGGGCCGGGATTCACCCCTCCACTTT.

The chain has TRBV19 and TRBJ1-3, with 9 bases fitting TRBD1. V shed 3 bases, J shed 4 bases, and the junction held 10 bases outside the gene matches. CDR3 length equals 17 residues. CDR1 is LNHDA and CDR2 is SQIVND in the germline V gene (reference sequence). Written as DNA, the CDR3 is TGTGCCAGTAGTATTTTTTACAGGACAGGGGCCGGAAACACCATATATTTT. The encoded protein is CASSIFYRTGAGNTIYF.

This clone occurred once. The rearrangement links TRBV19 to TRBJ2-3; D might be TRBD1 (5 bases). There are 17 residues in the CDR3. V gave up 3 bases and J gave up 0 bases, with 16 bases separating them. Per the germline V gene, CDR1 is LNHDA and CDR2 is SQIVND (reference sequence). The CDR3 DNA is TGTGCCAGTAGTATCGACAGTGGGGCTTCTAGCACAGATACGCAGTATTTT. Translating gives CASSIDSGASSTDTQYF.

The chain is built from TRBV18 and TRBJ1-1; TRBD1 aligns across 7 bases. Per germline, CDR1 KGHSH and CDR2 LQKENI. After removal of 0 bases from V and 5 bases from J, the junction contained 3 bases not matched to a gene. This CDR3 spans 14 amino acids. The CDR3 DNA reads as TGTGCCAGCTCACCACCCCCAGGGGGTACTGAAGCTTTCTTT. It translates to CASSPPPGGTEAFF.

This clone was counted many times. The chain links TRBV14 to TRBJ2-3; D may be TRBD2 (5 bases). Trimming removed 1 base from V and 3 bases from J, with 11 bases in between. The CDR3 has 15 residues. Germline assignment: CDR1 SGHDN and CDR2 FVKESK. The CDR3 coding sequence is TGTGCCAGCAGCCAAGGGTACTGGAGGACAGATACGCAGTATTTT. The encoded protein is CASSQGYWRTDTQYF.

The chain uses TRBV18 and TRBJ1-1, with D tentatively TRBD1 (6 bases). Trimming removed 6 bases from V and 7 bases from J, with 18 bases in between. This CDR3 contains 14 residues. Per germline, CDR1 KGHSH and CDR2 LQKENI. CDR3 sequence: CASSQSRGRGEAFF. The CDR3 nucleotides are TGTGCCAGCTCCCAAAGCAGGGGACGCGGTGAAGCTTTCTTT.

V and J are TRBV15 and TRBJ2-3; TRBD2 agrees at 14 bases. This CDR3 region has 15 residues. Germline V gene lookup returns CDR1 LNHNV and CDR2 YYDKDF (reference sequence). V lost 6 bases to trimming and J lost 6 bases; unmatched junction nucleotides: 5. The chain's CDR3 is CATSFGTSGSDTQYF. CDR3 in DNA: TGTGCCACCAGTTTCGGGACTAGCGGGAGTGATACGCAGTATTTT.

The CDR3 loop reads CASSKHRAYSGNTIYF. The CDR3 DNA is TGTGCCAGCAGCAAACACAGGGCGTACTCTGGAAACACCATATATTTT. The gene calls are TRBV5-6 and TRBJ1-3; TRBD1 might be the D (6 bases). This CDR3 contains 16 residues. Trimming took 4 bases from V and 0 from J, leaving 14 bases between them. Germline values: CDR1 SGHDT, CDR2 YYEEEE. Full variable domain (missing parts from reference TRBV5-6 and TRBJ1-3): DAGVTQSPTHLIKTRGQQVTLRCSPKSGHDTVSWYQQALGQGPQFIFQYYEEEERQRGNFPDRFSGHQFPNYSSELNVNALLLGDSALYLCASSKHRAYSGNTIYFGEGSWLTVV.

This clone was counted a single time. The CDR3: CASSLGQGALDNEQFF. CDR3 bases: TGTGCCAGCAGCTTAGGACAGGGGGCTTTGGACAATGAGCAGTTCTTC. The rearrangement links TRBV7-2 to TRBJ2-1; 10 bases fit TRBD1. The ends lost 1 base at V and 5 bases at J; junction bases unmatched: 5. The CDR3 has 16 residues. Per the germline V gene, CDR1 is SGHTA and CDR2 is FQGNSA.

Written as DNA, the CDR3 is TGCGCCAGCAGTGAGTCGTTGGAGGGTACGCAGTATTTT. Its translation is CASSESLEGTQYF. The chain has TRBV10-1 and TRBJ2-3, with a tentative D call TRBD2 (6 bases). Looked up from germline, CDR1 is WNHNN and CDR2 is SYGVQD (reference sequence). CDR3 length: 13 residues. Trimming removed 0 bases from V and 8 bases from J, with 9 bases in between.

Concerning this clone itself: Other DNA sequences of this sample code for an identical CDR3. V usage is TRBV7-2 and J usage is TRBJ2-1; D gene unclear. The germline CDR1 and CDR2 sequences are SGHTA and FQGNSA. V lost 6 bases to trimming and J lost 0 bases, with 6 bases between them. The CDR3 totals 13 residues. The CDR3 bases are TGTGCCAGCAGTAGTAGCTCCTACAATGAGCAGTTCTTC. Residues: CASSSSSYNEQFF.

The V gene is TRBV7-3, the J gene TRBJ2-7, with D maybe TRBD1 (6 bases). This CDR3 has 13 amino acids. Germline V gives CDR1 SGHTA, CDR2 FQGTGA. V was cut by 5 bases and J by 7 bases, with 15 bases left in between. DNA for the CDR3: TGTGCCAGCAGCCCAACAGGGATGGGAGAGCAGTACTTC. Encoded protein: CASSPTGMGEQYF.

This chain joins TRBV9 and TRBJ1-4, with TRBD1 as a possible D gene (5 bases). V was trimmed by 4 bases and J by 5 bases, leaving 12 bases between them. CDR3 size: 14 residues. Germline V gene sequence: CDR1 SGDLS, CDR2 YYNGEE. CDR3 protein: CASSPGHSNEKLFF. Written as DNA, the CDR3 is TGTGCCAGCAGCCCCGGACACTCGAATGAAAAACTGTTTTTT.

This clone was seen a handful of times. The J gene is TRBJ1-4, the V gene TRBV11-2, with D tentatively TRBD1 (5 bases). CDR3 length: 15 residues. CDR1 is SGHAT and CDR2 is FQNNGV in the germline V gene. V was shortened by 2 bases and J by 5 bases, with 12 bases between the two germline ends. The CDR3 sequence is CASSLTGLLNEKLFF. The CDR3 DNA reads TGTGCCAGCAGCTTAACGGGACTGTTAAATGAAAAACTGTTTTTT.

The rearrangement joins TRBV12-3 or TRBV12-4 to TRBJ2-1; no clear D gene. The V end was cut by 3 bases, the J end by 6 bases, with 6 bases between. This CDR3 is 12 amino acids long. CDR3 DNA sequence: TGTGCCAGCAGTTTCGTTTCCAATGAGCAGTTCTTC. This sequence encodes CASSFVSNEQFF.

The J gene is TRBJ2-2, the V gene TRBV5-1; a possible D gene is TRBD1 (6 bases). Germline CDR1 reads SGHRS; CDR2 reads YFSETQ. This CDR3 spans 16 amino acids. Trimming left V 0 bases short and J 2 bases short, with 11 bases between. The CDR3 nucleotides are TGCGCCAGCAGCTTGGTTCCGGACAGAAACACCGGGGAGCTGTTTTTT. Its protein product is CASSLVPDRNTGELFF.

The CDR3 is CASSEGQGGSPLHF. CDR3 bases: TGTGCCAGCAGCGAGGGACAGGGTGGTTCACCCCTCCACTTT. The J gene is TRBJ1-6, the V gene TRBV9; TRBD1 matches at 9 bases. From germline, CDR1 is SGDLS and CDR2 YYNGEE. Trimming removed 3 bases from V and 9 bases from J; junction bases left unmatched: 4. This CDR3 region has 14 residues.